Below are 21 T cell receptor beta chains sequenced from a single sample in a study of Ad26.COV2.S vaccination and SARS-CoV-2 variants. Repertoires were generated with immunoSEQ multiplex PCR, while TCRdb's copy carries only in-frame clones and drops some. The table records a few hundred thousand clones, around 91% of them present only once. The treatment is: 15 to 20 received Ad26.COV2.S at low or high dose, single or two shots; roughly five received placebo; per-sample allocation not given. Sampling took place 63 days after the first vaccine or placebo injection. Sequencing was performed on peripheral blood, taken in a trial of Ad26.COV2.S vaccine versus placebo. The receptors come from a person aged 18-60 years who received the Ad26.COV2.S COVID-19 vaccine or a placebo.

The sample holds one count of this clone. The V and J genes are TRBV7-9 and TRBJ1-4; possible D gene TRBD1, 5 bases. V shed 5 bases and J shed 6 bases, with 16 bases lying between them. Germline loops: CDR1 SEHNR, CDR2 FQNEAQ (reference sequence). The CDR3 covers 15 residues. The DNA of the CDR3 is TGTGCCAGCAGCCGCTTATGGGGGGAAGATGAAAAACTGTTTTTT. Encoded protein: CASSRLWGEDEKLFF.

The CDR3 DNA reads TGTGCCAGTAGTTCCCGACACCAAACGGATCAGCCCCAGCATTTT. The encoded protein is CASSSRHQTDQPQHF. The chain couples TRBV19 to TRBJ1-5; D uncertain. The CDR3 is 15 amino acids. The germline V gene has CDR1 LNHDA and CDR2 SQIVND (reference sequence). Trimming took 5 bases from V and 5 from J, leaving 16 bases between them.

V usage is TRBV2 and J usage is TRBJ1-1; no clear D. The CDR3 has 14 amino acids. Trimming stripped 8 bases from V and 1 base from J, with 14 bases between. Germline V gene lookup returns CDR1 SNHLY and CDR2 FYNNEI. The CDR3 loop is CASRTERQNTEAFF. The CDR3 region has the DNA TGTGCCAGCCGGACCGAACGGCAGAACACTGAAGCTTTCTTT. Together with reference TRBV2 and TRBJ1-1, the CDR3 gives the full variable domain: EPEVTQTPSHQVTQMGQEVILRCVPISNHLYFYWYRQILGQKVEFLVSFYNNEISEKSEIFDDQFSVERPDGSNFTLKIRSTKLEDSAMYFCASRTERQNTEAFFGQGTRLTVV.

Concerning this clone: Additional DNA sequences in this sample encode the identical CDR3. The chain recombines TRBV4-1 with TRBJ2-7; the match to TRBD1 covers 10 bases. J lost 4 bases, V lost 0 bases, and 3 bases had no gene match. The CDR3 loop spans 15 amino acids. Germline V gives CDR1 MGHRA, CDR2 YSYEKL. CDR3 DNA: TGCGCCAGCAGCCAAGACGGGACAGGGGATTACGAGCAGTACTTC. Translating gives CASSQDGTGDYEQYF.

The chain joins TRBV27 to TRBJ2-2, with D hard to call. Germline V gene sequence: CDR1 MNHEY, CDR2 SMNVEV (reference sequence). Trimming shortened V by 3 bases and J by 0 bases, and 5 bases separated the two germline ends. CDR3 length: 14 residues. The CDR3 coding sequence is TGTGCCAGCAGTTTCGTCCCGAACACCGGGGAGCTGTTTTTT. It yields the protein CASSFVPNTGELFF.

The chain employs TRBV28 and TRBJ2-3, with D possibly being TRBD1 or TRBD2 (5 bases each). Trimming took off 6 bases at V and 0 bases at J, with 28 bases between the two ends. In germline, CDR1 is MDHEN, CDR2 SYDVKM. The CDR3 is 20 residues long. The CDR3 region is CASRFPTYPGPTSSTDTQYF. Written as DNA, the CDR3 is TGTGCCAGCAGATTTCCAACCTACCCGGGGCCTACGTCTAGCACAGATACGCAGTATTTT.

This rearrangement joins TRBV18 to TRBJ2-5; D uncertain. CDR1 is KGHSH, CDR2 LQKENI, per germline. V lost 1 base and J lost 1, with 7 bases in between. The CDR3 length is 14 residues. The CDR3 DNA is TGTGCCAGCTCACCACGTACAGCCCAAGAGACCCAGTACTTC. Its protein is CASSPRTAQETQYF. Combining the CDR3 with reference TRBV18 and TRBJ2-5 gives the whole variable domain NAGVMQNPRHLVRRRGQEARLRCSPMKGHSHVYWYRQLPEEGLKFMVYLQKENIIDESGMPKERFSAEFPKEGPSILRIQQVVRGDSAAYFCASSPRTAQETQYFGPGTRLLVL.

The chain uses TRBV28 and TRBJ1-2, with unresolved D. The germline V gene encodes CDR1 MDHEN and CDR2 SYDVKM. The CDR3 consists of 12 residues. The ends were cut back, 6 bases at V and 1 base at J, with 6 bases in the middle. This chain's CDR3 is CASSIVNYGYTF. CDR3 nucleotides: TGTGCCAGCAGCATCGTTAACTATGGCTACACCTTC.

This sequence joins TRBV27 and TRBJ2-3; the D call may be TRBD1 or TRBD2 (5 bases each). Germline V gives CDR1 MNHEY, CDR2 SMNVEV (reference sequence). V lost 8 bases, J lost 5 bases, and 11 bases lay in between. The CDR3 extends over 12 amino acids. CDR3 protein: CASGRGGDTQYF. The CDR3 DNA follows: TGTGCCAGCGGCCGGGGCGGAGATACGCAGTATTTT.

The CDR3: CASSLSLDRVHGYTF. As DNA, the CDR3 is TGTGCCAGCAGCTTATCCTTGGACAGGGTTCATGGCTACACCTTC. V and J are TRBV7-9 and TRBJ1-2; the match to TRBD1 covers 8 bases. The CDR3 runs 15 residues. V was clipped by 2 bases and J by 6 bases; unmatched bases: 8. Germline CDR1 and CDR2: SEHNR and FQNEAQ (reference sequence).

This rearrangement joins TRBV30 to TRBJ2-7; weak D call: TRBD1 (6 bases). The CDR3 length is 13 residues. Germline loops: CDR1 GTSNPN, CDR2 SVGIG (reference sequence). Trimming shortened V by 2 bases and J by 2 bases, and 10 bases separated the two germline ends. The CDR3 DNA sequence: TGTGCCTGGAGTCCCGGACAGACCTACGAGCAGTACTTC. Its translation: CAWSPGQTYEQYF.

This rearrangement joins TRBV6-1 to TRBJ2-2; maybe TRBD2 (6 bases). Germline V gene data show CDR1 as MNHNS and CDR2 as SASEGT. CDR3 length equals 17 residues. The V end lost 4 bases, the J end lost 1 base, and 16 bases lay between the germline ends. The CDR3 nucleotides are TGTGCCAGCAGTGCAGTTAGGTGGGAGGTGAACACCGGGGAGCTGTTTTTT. Translated: CASSAVRWEVNTGELFF.

The chain uses TRBV11-2 and TRBJ1-2; TRBD1 agrees at 8 bases. This CDR3 spans 11 amino acids. Germline V gives CDR1 SGHAT, CDR2 FQNNGV. V lost 5 bases and J lost 7; bases outside the gene matches: 0. The CDR3 here is CASSQGAGYTF. The CDR3 DNA sequence: TGTGCCAGCAGCCAGGGGGCTGGCTACACCTTC.

This rearrangement joins TRBV27 to TRBJ2-1, with 9 bases identical to TRBD2. Germline values: CDR1 MNHEY, CDR2 SMNVEV (reference sequence). V was clipped by 6 bases and J by 5 bases; unmatched bases: 8. This CDR3 contains 15 residues. The CDR3 loop reads CASSQSGRRNNEQFF. The DNA of the CDR3 is TGTGCCAGCAGCCAGAGCGGGAGGAGGAACAATGAGCAGTTCTTC.

This clone was counted a single time. The chain combines TRBV6-5 with TRBJ1-6; weak D call: TRBD1 (6 bases). The CDR3 consists of 13 residues. The germline V gene has CDR1 MNHEY and CDR2 SVGAGI. The V end lost 7 bases, the J end lost 10 bases, and 14 bases lay between the germline ends. CDR3 region: CASTRGSKSPLHF. CDR3 bases: TGTGCCAGCACCAGGGGAAGTAAGTCACCCCTCCACTTT.

The V call is TRBV5-4, the J call TRBJ1-4; 7 bases map to TRBD1. The CDR3 loop spans 15 amino acids. Per the germline V gene, CDR1 is SGHNT and CDR2 is YYREEE (reference sequence). J was trimmed by 4 bases and V by 4 bases; bases with no gene match: 7. The CDR3 sequence is CASSASGTDNEKLFF. DNA of the CDR3: TGTGCCAGCAGCGCGTCCGGGACAGATAATGAAAAACTGTTTTTT. The entire variable domain, with the rest obtained from reference TRBV5-4 and TRBJ1-4, is as follows: ETGVTQSPTHLIKTRGQQVTLRCSSQSGHNTVSWYQQALGQGPQFIFQYYREEENGRGNFPPRFSGLQFPNYSSELNVNALELDDSALYLCASSASGTDNEKLFFGSGTQLSVL.

V is TRBV28 and J is TRBJ2-7; D might be TRBD1 or TRBD2, each matching 5 bases. The CDR3 is made up of 15 amino acids. Germline loops: CDR1 MDHEN, CDR2 SYDVKM. The V end lost 6 bases, the J end lost 5 bases, and 20 bases lay between the germline ends. The CDR3 is CASSHTGTSDHEQYF. CDR3 nucleotides: TGTGCCAGCAGCCATACCGGGACCTCGGACCACGAGCAGTACTTC.

V and J are TRBV3-1 (or the pseudogene TRBV3-2) and TRBJ2-1; 11 bases fit TRBD2. The CDR3 has 17 residues. Germline V gives CDR1 LGHDT, CDR2 YNNKEL (reference sequence). V shed 0 bases and J 6 bases; nucleotides not matched to a gene: 7. The CDR3: CASSQETLAGVGNEQFF. In DNA, the CDR3 is TGTGCCAGCAGCCAAGAAACACTAGCGGGAGTGGGCAATGAGCAGTTCTTC.

The chain carries TRBV7-2 and TRBJ1-5; 7 nucleotides align to TRBD1. CDR1 and CDR2 from the germline V gene are SGHTA and FQGNSA. This CDR3 is built from 15 residues. V shed 2 bases and J 1 base; nucleotides not matched to a gene: 2. CDR3 bases: TGTGCCAGCAGCTTAAACAGGGGAAGCAATCAGCCCCAGCATTTT. Amino acids: CASSLNRGSNQPQHF.

The chain links TRBV11-2 to TRBJ2-1; 10 bases are a match to TRBD2. This CDR3 comprises 16 residues. After removal of 5 bases from V and 5 bases from J, the junction contained 9 bases not matched to a gene. Looked up from germline, CDR1 is SGHAT and CDR2 is FQNNGV. CDR3 DNA sequence: TGTGCCAGCAGCCCTCCTCTAGCGGGAGTGAACAATGAGCAGTTCTTC. Amino acids: CASSPPLAGVNNEQFF.

The V call is TRBV11-2, the J call TRBJ1-1; weak D call: TRBD1 (5 bases). This CDR3 contains 13 residues. Trimming took off 8 bases at V and 1 base at J, with 11 bases between the two ends. Germline-derived CDR1 and CDR2 are SGHAT and FQNNGV. In DNA form, the CDR3 reads TGTGCCAGCTTGTTAGGGGAGAACACTGAAGCTTTCTTT. Amino acid sequence: CASLLGENTEAFF.